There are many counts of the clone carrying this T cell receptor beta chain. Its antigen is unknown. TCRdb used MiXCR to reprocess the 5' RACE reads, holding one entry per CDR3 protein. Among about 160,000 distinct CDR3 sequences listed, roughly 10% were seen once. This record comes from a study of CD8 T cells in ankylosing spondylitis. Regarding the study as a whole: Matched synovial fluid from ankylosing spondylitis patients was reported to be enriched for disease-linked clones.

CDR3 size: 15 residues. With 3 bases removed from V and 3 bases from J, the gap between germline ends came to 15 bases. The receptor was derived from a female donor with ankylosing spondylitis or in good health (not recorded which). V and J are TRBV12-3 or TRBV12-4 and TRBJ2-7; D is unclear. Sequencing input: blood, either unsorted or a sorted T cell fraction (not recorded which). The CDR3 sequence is CASSFAYTGRYEQYF. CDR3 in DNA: TGTGCCAGCAGTTTTGCATACACGGGTCGCTACGAGCAGTACTTC.